These 27 T cell receptor beta chains were all obtained from the same sample, sequenced in a study of blood T cell repertoires in COVID-19. Repertoires were generated with immunoSEQ multiplex PCR, while TCRdb's copy carries only in-frame clones and drops some. The table lists 200,000 to 250,000 clones, more than 70% of them singletons. The sequenced sample consisted of peripheral blood. The receptors here all came from a human donor in a cohort sampled during active COVID-19.

The CDR3 reads CASSQGGQISYNEQFF. The CDR3 region has the DNA TGTGCCAGCAGCCAAGGCGGACAGATCTCCTACAATGAGCAGTTCTTC. V usage is TRBV3-1 (or the pseudogene TRBV3-2) and J usage is TRBJ2-1; weak D call: TRBD1 (6 bases). This CDR3 comprises 16 residues. Germline V gene data show CDR1 as LGHDT and CDR2 as YNNKEL (reference sequence). V shed 1 base and J shed 0 bases, with 10 bases lying between them.

The V gene is TRBV27, the J gene TRBJ2-2; 8 bases line up with TRBD1. The CDR3 has 14 amino acids. V gave up 7 bases and J gave up 8 bases; unmatched junction bases: 9. Germline V CDR1 and CDR2: MNHEY, SMNVEV (reference sequence). CDR3 loop: CASTFSGGGGELFF. The CDR3 nucleotides are TGTGCCAGCACTTTCTCAGGGGGCGGGGGGGAGCTGTTTTTT.

With respect to this clone: Within the sample, other DNA sequences also encode this same CDR3. The chain joins TRBV28 to TRBJ1-2; D perhaps matches TRBD1 (5 bases). The CDR3 contains 12 residues. CDR1 and CDR2 (germline): MDHEN, SYDVKM. V was clipped by 6 bases and J by 8 bases, with 13 bases between them. The chain's CDR3 is CASSPGGYGYTF. The CDR3 bases are TGTGCCAGCAGCCCCGGGGGGTACGGCTACACCTTC.

The chain links TRBV7-2 to TRBJ2-1; possible D gene TRBD1, 6 bases. V was pared by 3 bases and J by 9 bases, with 24 bases between. CDR1 SGHTA and CDR2 FQGNSA come from the germline V gene. The CDR3 has 17 amino acids. CDR3 sequence reads: CASSFSTGGGRRGEQFF. CDR3 bases: TGTGCCAGCAGCTTTTCTACGGGTGGGGGCCGGCGAGGTGAGCAGTTCTTC.

Details on this clone: One end of the junction is discordant with germline, which a read error may explain. V is TRBV18 and J is TRBJ1-3; 8 positions agree with TRBD1. Germline V gene sequence: CDR1 KGHSH, CDR2 LQKENI. The CDR3 is made up of 12 amino acids. CDR3 amino acids: CASSPSRGLIHF. For the CDR3, the DNA is TGTGCCAGCTCACCCTCCAGGGGGCTTATACATTTT.

Here the CDR3 reads CASSVDPFPLTSGSEDTQYF. The CDR3 DNA reads TGTGCCAGCAGCGTAGATCCCTTCCCGTTAACTAGCGGGTCTGAGGATACGCAGTATTTT. This rearrangement joins TRBV9 to TRBJ2-3, with TRBD2 matching 9 bases. CDR3 size: 20 residues. The germline V gene has CDR1 SGDLS and CDR2 YYNGEE. The ends lost 0 bases at V and 6 bases at J; junction bases unmatched: 20.

The CDR3 nucleotides read TGTGCCAGCAGTCCGAACCCCTCCGGACAGTACTTCTACGAGCAGTACTTC. Its translation: CASSPNPSGQYFYEQYF. V usage is TRBV27 and J usage is TRBJ2-7, with D maybe TRBD1 (6 bases). Germline loops: CDR1 MNHEY, CDR2 SMNVEV (reference sequence). V was trimmed by 5 bases and J by 3 bases, leaving 23 bases between them. The CDR3 runs 17 residues.

The V and J genes are TRBV27 and TRBJ2-2, with 10 bases identical to TRBD2. With V trimmed by 6 bases and J by 5 bases, 9 bases remained unmatched. The CDR3 contains 16 residues. Germline V lookup: CDR1 MNHEY, CDR2 SMNVEV (reference sequence). The CDR3 sequence is CASRPLGTSATGELFF. The CDR3 nucleotides are TGTGCCAGCAGACCATTGGGGACTAGCGCTACCGGGGAGCTGTTTTTT.

The gene calls are TRBV5-6 and TRBJ1-2; 8 bases map to TRBD1. Germline V gene sequence: CDR1 SGHDT, CDR2 YYEEEE. This CDR3 comprises 13 residues. V dropped 4 bases and J dropped 2; count of bases not matched to a gene: 1. CDR3 DNA sequence: TGTGCCAGCAGCAGGGACAGGAACTATGGCTACACCTTC. As protein: CASSRDRNYGYTF.

The rearrangement links TRBV24-1 to TRBJ1-2; 7 bases map to TRBD1. Germline CDR1 is KGHDR and CDR2 is SFDVKD. The CDR3 sequence is 14 residues long. With 4 bases clipped from V and 7 bases from J, the junction kept 8 bases outside the gene matches. Written as DNA, the CDR3 is TGTGCCACCAGTGAAAATACAGGGGTTGCTGGCTACACCTTC. It translates to CATSENTGVAGYTF.

The gene calls are TRBV5-1 and TRBJ1-3, with 7 positions matching TRBD1. Germline CDR1 and CDR2: SGHRS and YFSETQ. Losses at the gene ends were 5 bases for V and 3 bases for J; bases not matched to a gene: 5. CDR3 size: 14 residues. The DNA for the CDR3 is TGCGCCAGCAGTTTGACAGGGTATGGAAACACCATATATTTT. Translated, it gives CASSLTGYGNTIYF.

The chain combines TRBV4-1 with TRBJ1-6; D gene ambiguous. The CDR3 length is 16 residues. Germline CDR1 is MGHRA and CDR2 is YSYEKL. With 0 bases removed from V and 5 bases from J, the gap between germline ends came to 11 bases. The CDR3 DNA reads as TGCGCCAGCAGCCAAGAGCCCACACCGAATAATTCACCCCTCCACTTT. Translation gives CASSQEPTPNNSPLHF.

This chain uses TRBV5-1 with TRBJ2-3; 9 bases map to TRBD1. Germline CDR1 reads SGHRS; CDR2 reads YFSETQ. CDR3 length: 17 residues. The J segment lost 5 bases and the V segment lost 4 bases, leaving 14 bases of the junction unmatched. The CDR3 bases are TGCGCCAGCAGCGTTAATCCACAGGGGGCAGGAGGAGATACGCAGTATTTT. Its translation is CASSVNPQGAGGDTQYF.

This clone showed up just once. The chain couples TRBV11-3 to TRBJ2-2; tentatively, D is TRBD2 (5 bases). Germline lookup yields CDR1 SGHNT and CDR2 YENEEA. V lost 4 bases, J lost 3 bases, and 15 bases lay in between. The length of the CDR3 is 16 residues. The CDR3 spells CASSSRSGIYTGELFF. CDR3 nucleotides: TGTGCCAGCAGCTCTCGGTCGGGGATATACACCGGGGAGCTGTTTTTT.

This clone was detected only a few times. The rearrangement links TRBV7-3 to TRBJ1-1, with TRBD1 matching 8 bases. Trimming took 4 bases from V and 5 from J; bases not matched to a gene: 6. This CDR3 has 14 residues. CDR1 is SGHTA, CDR2 FQGTGA, per germline. This CDR3 is CASSSRGRGTEAFF. In DNA, the CDR3 is TGTGCCAGCAGCTCCAGGGGGCGAGGTACTGAAGCTTTCTTT.

The chain couples TRBV11-2 to TRBJ2-3; 12 bases agree with TRBD2. CDR3 length: 17 amino acids. Germline values: CDR1 SGHAT, CDR2 FQNNGV. J gave up 2 bases and V 1 base, and 4 bases lay outside the gene matches. CDR3 nucleotides: TGTGCCAGCAGCTTAGGGACTAGCGGGGCCTACACAGATACGCAGTATTTT. This codes for CASSLGTSGAYTDTQYF.

The chain carries TRBV5-1 and TRBJ2-7, with D unclear. In germline, CDR1 is SGHRS, CDR2 YFSETQ. Trimming removed 4 bases from V and 3 bases from J, with 14 bases in between. This CDR3 has 14 amino acids. CDR3 nucleotide sequence: TGCGCCAGCAGCCGCGGCCCGGCGGACTACGAGCAGTACTTC. Translated: CASSRGPADYEQYF.

This clone was observed once. V and J are TRBV7-2 and TRBJ1-2; 9 bases map to TRBD1. This CDR3 comprises 15 residues. Germline loops: CDR1 SGHTA, CDR2 FQGNSA. The V gene end was trimmed by 5 bases and the J gene end by 2 bases; junction bases not matched to a gene: 6. CDR3 in amino acids: CASSRDRVLNYGYTF. The CDR3 coding sequence is TGTGCCAGCAGCCGGGACAGGGTCCTCAACTATGGCTACACCTTC.

V is TRBV7-8 and J is TRBJ2-3; D might be TRBD1 (5 bases). V lost 8 bases, J lost 2 bases, and 17 bases lay in between. From germline, CDR1 is SGHVS and CDR2 FQNEAQ. The CDR3 has 15 residues. The CDR3 region has the DNA TGTGCCAGCGGGGCTAGAGACAGAACCACAGATACGCAGTATTTT. Its protein is CASGARDRTTDTQYF.

The J gene is TRBJ1-5, the V gene TRBV7-6; tentatively, D is TRBD1 (5 bases). The V and J ends lost 1 base and 3 bases respectively, with 16 bases between them. The CDR3 loop spans 17 amino acids. Per the germline V gene, CDR1 is SGHVS and CDR2 is FNYEAQ. Here the CDR3 reads CASSLVSRQGFNQPQHF. Here the CDR3 DNA reads TGTGCCAGCAGCTTAGTTTCGAGGCAGGGATTCAATCAGCCCCAGCATTTT. Looking up the rest from reference TRBV7-6 and TRBJ1-5 gives the full variable domain: GAGVSQSPRYKVTKRGQDVALRCDPISGHVSLYWYRQALGQGPEFLTYFNYEAQQDKSGLPNDRFSAERPEGSISTLTIQRTEQRDSAMYRCASSLVSRQGFNQPQHFGDGTRLSIL.

This chain joins TRBV10-3 and TRBJ1-1; 7 bases map to TRBD1. Losses at the gene ends were 5 bases for V and 3 bases for J; bases not matched to a gene: 9. Germline values: CDR1 ENHRY, CDR2 SYGVKD. The CDR3 totals 15 residues. CDR3 residues: CAISTSLTGDTEAFF. CDR3 bases: TGTGCCATCAGTACATCCCTTACAGGGGACACTGAAGCTTTCTTT.

The chain combines TRBV29-1 with TRBJ2-2, with D tentatively TRBD1 (6 bases). CDR3 length: 13 amino acids. Per the germline V gene, CDR1 is SQVTM and CDR2 is ANQGSEA. Deletions cut 6 bases from V and 7 bases from J, with 15 bases between. Here the CDR3 reads CSVTAGAGGELFF. DNA of the CDR3: TGCAGCGTGACGGCAGGGGCCGGCGGGGAGCTGTTTTTT.

This clone appeared a few times. This chain joins TRBV14 and TRBJ2-5, with D perhaps matching TRBD2 (5 bases). V was trimmed by 0 bases and J by 4 bases, leaving 12 bases between them. The CDR3 is 15 residues long. The germline V gene encodes CDR1 SGHDN and CDR2 FVKESK. The CDR3 region is CASSQEIGRGETQYF. The CDR3 DNA reads as TGTGCCAGCAGCCAAGAGATTGGGAGAGGAGAGACCCAGTACTTC.

The chain has TRBV28 and TRBJ2-1, with a weak D call TRBD1 (6 bases). Germline loops: CDR1 MDHEN, CDR2 SYDVKM. The CDR3 has 16 residues. Trimming removed 0 bases at V and 4 bases at J, with 13 bases between. CDR3 nucleotides: TGTGCCAGCAGTTTATGGGGGGCTAAAAAGTACAATGAGCAGTTCTTC. Residues: CASSLWGAKKYNEQFF.

The J gene is TRBJ2-6, the V gene TRBV28; 7 nucleotides line up with TRBD1. CDR1 is MDHEN and CDR2 is SYDVKM in the germline V gene. V shed 5 bases, J shed 0 bases, and the junction held 7 bases outside the gene matches. The CDR3 has 17 amino acids. The CDR3 DNA reads TGTGCCAGCAGTCGTGGGGCAGGGGGCTCTGGGGCCAACGTCCTGACTTTC. Protein product: CASSRGAGGSGANVLTF.

The J gene is TRBJ2-5, the V gene TRBV19, with 9 positions matching TRBD2. This CDR3 contains 13 residues. V lost 6 bases to trimming and J lost 2 bases; unmatched junction nucleotides: 1. CDR1 is LNHDA and CDR2 is SQIVND in the germline V gene (reference sequence). The CDR3, as DNA: TGTGCCAGTAGCACTAGCGGGCAAGAGACCCAGTACTTC. Translation: CASSTSGQETQYF.

The chain carries TRBV7-8 and TRBJ1-2; no clear D. Germline loops: CDR1 SGHVS, CDR2 FQNEAQ. V was clipped by 1 base and J by 9 bases, with 12 bases between them. This CDR3 has 13 residues. CDR3 residues: CASSLGEGTSYTF. CDR3 DNA: TGTGCCAGCAGCTTAGGGGAGGGTACTAGCTACACCTTC.